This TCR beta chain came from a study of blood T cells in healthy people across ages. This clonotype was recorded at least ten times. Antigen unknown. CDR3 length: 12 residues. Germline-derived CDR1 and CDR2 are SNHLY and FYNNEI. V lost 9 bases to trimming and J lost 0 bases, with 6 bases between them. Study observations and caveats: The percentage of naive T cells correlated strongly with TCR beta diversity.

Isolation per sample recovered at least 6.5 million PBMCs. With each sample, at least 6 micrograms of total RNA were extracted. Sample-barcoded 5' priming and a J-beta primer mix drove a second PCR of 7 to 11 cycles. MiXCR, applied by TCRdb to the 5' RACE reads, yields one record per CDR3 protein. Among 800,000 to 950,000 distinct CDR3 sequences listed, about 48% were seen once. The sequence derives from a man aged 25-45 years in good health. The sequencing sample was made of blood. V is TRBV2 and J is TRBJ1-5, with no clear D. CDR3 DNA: TGTGCCAGTAAAAATAGCAATCAGCCCCAGCATTTT. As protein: CASKNSNQPQHF.